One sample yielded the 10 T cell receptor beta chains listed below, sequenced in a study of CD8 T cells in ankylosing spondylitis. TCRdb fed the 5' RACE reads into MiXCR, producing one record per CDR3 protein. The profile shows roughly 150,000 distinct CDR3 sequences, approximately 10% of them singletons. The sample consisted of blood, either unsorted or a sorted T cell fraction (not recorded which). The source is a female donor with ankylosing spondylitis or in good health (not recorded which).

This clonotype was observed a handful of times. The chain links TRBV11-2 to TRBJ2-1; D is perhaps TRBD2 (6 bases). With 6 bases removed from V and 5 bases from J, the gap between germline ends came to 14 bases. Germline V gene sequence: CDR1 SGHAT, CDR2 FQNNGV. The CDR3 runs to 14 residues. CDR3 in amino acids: CASSHRGSNNEQFF. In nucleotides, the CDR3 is TGTGCCAGCAGTCATCGGGGGTCGAACAATGAGCAGTTCTTC. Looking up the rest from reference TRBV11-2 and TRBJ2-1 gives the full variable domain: EAGVAQSPRYKIIEKRQSVAFWCNPISGHATLYWYQQILGQGPKLLIQFQNNGVVDDSQLPKDRFSAERLKGVDSTLKIQPAKLEDSAVYLCASSHRGSNNEQFFGPGTRLTVL.

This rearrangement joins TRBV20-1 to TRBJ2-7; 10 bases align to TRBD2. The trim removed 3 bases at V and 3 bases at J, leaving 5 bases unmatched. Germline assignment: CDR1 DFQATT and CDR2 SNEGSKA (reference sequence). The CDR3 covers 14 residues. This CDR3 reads CSARETSGFYEQYF. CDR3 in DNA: TGCAGTGCTAGGGAGACTAGCGGGTTCTACGAGCAGTACTTC.

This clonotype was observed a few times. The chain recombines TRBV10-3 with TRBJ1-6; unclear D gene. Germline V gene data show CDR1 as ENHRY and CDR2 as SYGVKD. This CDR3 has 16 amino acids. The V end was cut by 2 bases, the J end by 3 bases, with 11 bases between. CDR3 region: CAISEGRQIYNSPLHF. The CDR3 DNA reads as TGTGCCATCAGTGAGGGTCGCCAGATCTATAATTCACCCCTCCACTTT.

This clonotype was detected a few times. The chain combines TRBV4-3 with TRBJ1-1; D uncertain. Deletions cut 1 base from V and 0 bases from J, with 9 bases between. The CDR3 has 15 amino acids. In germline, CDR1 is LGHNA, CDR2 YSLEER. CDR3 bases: TGCGCCAGCAGCCAAGGAGATGGGATGAACACTGAAGCTTTCTTT. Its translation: CASSQGDGMNTEAFF.

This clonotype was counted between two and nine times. The CDR3 DNA reads TGTGCCAGTAGTATTGGAGGCGATGAGCAGTTCTTC. Encoded protein: CASSIGGDEQFF. The V gene is TRBV19, the J gene TRBJ2-1; D might be TRBD2 (5 bases). This CDR3 has 12 amino acids. Germline lookup yields CDR1 LNHDA and CDR2 SQIVND (reference sequence). Trimming stripped 3 bases from V and 8 bases from J, with 8 bases between.

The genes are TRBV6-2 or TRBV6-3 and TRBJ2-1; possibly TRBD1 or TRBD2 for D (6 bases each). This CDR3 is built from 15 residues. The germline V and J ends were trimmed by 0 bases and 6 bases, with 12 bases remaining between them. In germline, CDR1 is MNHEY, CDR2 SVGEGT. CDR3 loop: CASSYSRGGSNEQFF. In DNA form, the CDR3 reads TGTGCCAGCAGTTACTCTCGAGGGGGGAGCAATGAGCAGTTCTTC.

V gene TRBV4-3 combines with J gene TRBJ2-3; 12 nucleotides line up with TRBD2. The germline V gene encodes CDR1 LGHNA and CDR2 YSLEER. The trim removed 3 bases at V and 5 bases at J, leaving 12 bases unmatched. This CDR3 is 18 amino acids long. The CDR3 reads CASSHDPLAGGQLDTQYF. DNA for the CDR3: TGCGCCAGCAGCCACGATCCTCTAGCGGGAGGGCAATTAGATACGCAGTATTTT.

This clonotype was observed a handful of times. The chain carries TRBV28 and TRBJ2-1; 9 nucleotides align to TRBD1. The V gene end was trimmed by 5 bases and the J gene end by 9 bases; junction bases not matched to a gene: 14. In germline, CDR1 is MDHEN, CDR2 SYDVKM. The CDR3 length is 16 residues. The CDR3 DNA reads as TGTGCCAGCAGTCCCCGGTTGGGACAGGGAGGGGTTGAGCAGTTCTTC. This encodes CASSPRLGQGGVEQFF.

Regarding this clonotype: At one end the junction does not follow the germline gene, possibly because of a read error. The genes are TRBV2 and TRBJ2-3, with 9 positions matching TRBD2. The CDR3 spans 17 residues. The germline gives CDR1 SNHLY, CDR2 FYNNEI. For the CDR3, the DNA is TGTGCCATCAGTTTTCCCCTGCGGGAGGGACGCACAGATACGCAGTATTTT. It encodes CAISFPLREGRTDTQYF.

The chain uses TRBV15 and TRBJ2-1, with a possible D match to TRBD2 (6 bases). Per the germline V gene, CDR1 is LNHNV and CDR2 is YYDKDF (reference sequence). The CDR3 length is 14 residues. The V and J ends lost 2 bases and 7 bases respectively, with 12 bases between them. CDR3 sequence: CATSRRGGPNEQFF. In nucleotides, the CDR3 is TGTGCCACCAGCAGACGTGGAGGGCCGAATGAGCAGTTCTTC.